The 14 T cell receptor beta chains in this list originate from one sample, sequenced in a study of siplizumab effects on memory and regulatory T cells. Assay: immunoSEQ multiplex PCR; the TCRdb copy retains only in-frame clones and omits some. Among under 95,000 clones, around 94% were seen once, and the ten largest hold 0.3%. Sequencing was carried out using non-Treg CD4+ T cells sorted from blood. The receptors shown here come from a human donor in good health.

The chain employs TRBV5-1 and TRBJ2-3; 8 nucleotides match TRBD2. The CDR3 totals 16 residues. Looked up from germline, CDR1 is SGHRS and CDR2 is YFSETQ. J lost 1 base, V lost 0 bases, and 4 bases had no gene match. CDR3 region: CASSLDWRGGTDTQYF. The CDR3 region has the DNA TGCGCCAGCAGCTTGGATTGGCGGGGGGGCACAGATACGCAGTATTTT.

This chain uses TRBV10-3 with TRBJ1-2; D call uncertain. The CDR3 extends over 15 amino acids. Between the trimmed V and J ends, which lost 4 bases and 2 bases, there was a span of 14 bases. In germline, CDR1 is ENHRY, CDR2 SYGVKD. CDR3 protein: CAISAVAGENYGYTF. The CDR3 bases are TGTGCCATCAGTGCGGTTGCAGGAGAAAACTATGGCTACACCTTC.

The J gene is TRBJ2-3, the V gene TRBV9; D is unresolved. Germline CDR1 and CDR2: SGDLS and YYNGEE. The CDR3 covers 14 residues. Trimming shortened V by 3 bases and J by 3 bases, and 11 bases separated the two germline ends. CDR3 nucleotides: TGTGCCAGCAGCGAGACCCCTAGGACAGATACGCAGTATTTT. This gives the protein CASSETPRTDTQYF. Supplemented by reference TRBV9 and TRBJ2-3, the full variable domain reads DSGVTQTPKHLITATGQRVTLRCSPRSGDLSVYWYQQSLDQGLQFLIQYYNGEERAKGNILERFSAQQFPDLHSELNLSSLELGDSALYFCASSETPRTDTQYFGPGTRLTVL.

The chain combines TRBV30 with TRBJ1-1; 8 bases agree with TRBD1. This CDR3 region has 13 residues. Germline CDR1 and CDR2: GTSNPN and SVGIG (reference sequence). The junction had 5 bases not matched to a gene; V was cut back by 4 bases and J by 4 bases. CDR3 amino acids: CAWTRQGTTEAFF. The CDR3 DNA sequence: TGTGCCTGGACCCGACAGGGGACCACTGAAGCTTTCTTT.

This clone was found once. The chain joins TRBV7-9 to TRBJ2-5; 9 nucleotides line up with TRBD2. The junction had 10 bases not matched to a gene; V was cut back by 5 bases and J by 3 bases. Germline CDR1 reads SEHNR; CDR2 reads FQNEAQ (reference sequence). The CDR3 sequence is 16 residues long. The CDR3 region is CASSAIAGAIKETQYF. In DNA, the CDR3 is TGTGCCAGCAGCGCAATAGCGGGGGCCATCAAAGAGACCCAGTACTTC.

This chain connects TRBV6-5 to TRBJ1-5, with D possibly TRBD1 on 5 matching bases. CDR1 and CDR2 from the germline V gene are MNHEY and SVGAGI. Trimming shortened V by 5 bases and J by 11 bases, and 10 bases separated the two germline ends. The CDR3 contains 11 residues. The CDR3 spells CASSEGTAQHF. Written as DNA, the CDR3 is TGTGCCAGCAGTGAAGGGACGGCCCAGCATTTT.

V usage is TRBV30 and J usage is TRBJ1-2; D might be TRBD1 (6 bases). This CDR3 comprises 12 residues. V lost 2 bases and J 7 bases, leaving 11 bases between the germline ends. In germline, CDR1 is GTSNPN, CDR2 SVGIG (reference sequence). The CDR3 region has the DNA TGTGCCTGGAGTATAGGGACAAGTGGCTACACCTTC. Its translation: CAWSIGTSGYTF. Full variable domain (remainder filled in from reference TRBV30 and TRBJ1-2): SQTIHQWPATLVQPVGSPLSLECTVEGTSNPNLYWYRQAAGRGLQLLFYSVGIGQISSEVPQNLSASRPQDRQFILSSKKLLLSDSGFYLCAWSIGTSGYTFGSGTRLTVV.

The rearrangement uses TRBV6-6 and TRBJ1-5; D is undetermined. V dropped 7 bases and J dropped 3 bases, with 10 bases sitting between them. Germline V lookup: CDR1 MNHNY, CDR2 SVGAGI (reference sequence). This CDR3 contains 13 residues. The CDR3 sequence is CASTHGINQPQHF. The CDR3 coding sequence is TGTGCCAGCACCCACGGAATCAATCAGCCCCAGCATTTT.

The chain recombines TRBV5-4 with TRBJ2-1; D might be TRBD1 (7 bases). Trimming removed 4 bases at V and 16 bases at J, with 18 bases between. CDR1 is SGHNT, CDR2 YYREEE, per germline (reference sequence). CDR3 size: 12 residues. Here the CDR3 DNA reads TGTGCCAGCAGCAAAGGGGGCGGGGCGAGATTCTTC. The encoded protein is CASSKGGGARFF.

The chain links TRBV9 to TRBJ2-5; D is unclear. CDR1 SGDLS and CDR2 YYNGEE come from the germline V gene. V was trimmed by 9 bases and J by 7 bases, leaving 10 bases between them. The CDR3 is made up of 10 amino acids. CDR3 DNA: TGTGCCACCCCTGATTGGACCCAGTACTTC. Translating it yields CATPDWTQYF.

This rearrangement joins TRBV7-9 to TRBJ1-4; a weak D match, TRBD1 (6 bases). Trimming shortened V by 1 base and J by 8 bases, and 14 bases separated the two germline ends. Germline V gene lookup returns CDR1 SEHNR and CDR2 FQNEAQ (reference sequence). CDR3 length: 15 amino acids. This CDR3 reads CASSLVGRGGEKLFF. The CDR3 coding sequence is TGTGCCAGCAGCTTAGTTGGCAGGGGTGGGGAAAAACTGTTTTTT.

J is TRBJ1-6 and V is TRBV18, with D unresolved. V was shortened by 4 bases and J by 0 bases, with 13 bases between the two germline ends. CDR3 size: 17 residues. The V gene's germline CDR1 is KGHSH and CDR2 LQKENI. The CDR3 here is CASSQLDPSSYNSPLHF. The CDR3 bases are TGTGCCAGCTCACAACTGGACCCGAGCTCCTATAATTCACCCCTCCACTTT.

V gene TRBV4-1 combines with J gene TRBJ1-1, with 9 bases lining up with TRBD1. Looked up from germline, CDR1 is MGHRA and CDR2 is YSYEKL. V shed 4 bases, J shed 3 bases, and the junction held 6 bases outside the gene matches. The CDR3 length is 15 residues. DNA of the CDR3: TGCGCCAGCAGCCTCCTACAGGGGGCGGACACTGAAGCTTTCTTT. The encoded protein is CASSLLQGADTEAFF.

This clone was seen just once. This rearrangement joins TRBV18 to TRBJ1-3; D is unresolved. The germline V gene has CDR1 KGHSH and CDR2 LQKENI. The CDR3 extends over 20 amino acids. V shed 0 bases and J shed 0 bases, with 21 bases lying between them. The CDR3 reads CASSPPREGGSGGSGNTIYF. The CDR3 nucleotides are TGTGCCAGCTCACCACCGCGGGAAGGAGGGTCTGGAGGCTCTGGAAACACCATATATTTT.